A single sample is the source of the 20 T cell receptor beta chains below, sequenced in a study of blood T cells in healthy people across ages. Primed by a sample-barcoded 5' primer and a J-beta primer mix, a second PCR proceeded for about 7 to 12 cycles. TCRdb re-called the 5' RACE reads with MiXCR, one entry per CDR3 protein. There are under 2,000,000 distinct CDR3 sequences in the sample; roughly 52% occur only once, and over 2% lies in the top ten. The source material was blood. Receptors originate from a woman aged 40 to 50 in good health.

The V call is TRBV7-3, the J call TRBJ2-2; 7 bases fit TRBD1. V lost 8 bases and J lost 5; bases outside the gene matches: 14. The CDR3 loop spans 16 amino acids. CDR1 is SGHTA and CDR2 is FQGTGA in the germline V gene. CDR3 region: CASEPEGGGGTGELFF. The CDR3 DNA sequence: TGTGCCAGCGAGCCCGAAGGGGGCGGAGGTACCGGGGAGCTGTTTTTT.

This chain connects TRBV20-1 to TRBJ2-3; 8 nucleotides match TRBD2. V trimming: 1 base; J trimming: 9 bases; junction bases outside the gene matches: 12. CDR3 length: 15 amino acids. CDR1 is DFQATT, CDR2 SNEGSKA, per germline (reference sequence). CDR3 nucleotides: TGCAGTGCTAGAGGTTCGGGACTAGAGGTGGGAACGCAGTATTTT. Translated, it gives CSARGSGLEVGTQYF.

This sequence joins TRBV7-9 and TRBJ2-4; D possibly corresponds to TRBD1 (6 bases). The length of the CDR3 is 18 residues. Trimming removed 4 bases at V and 3 bases at J, with 22 bases between. Per germline, CDR1 SEHNR and CDR2 FQNEAQ (reference sequence). DNA of the CDR3: TGTGCCAGCAGCTCCATATCCATGGCAGGGGTTTTCAAAAACATTCAGTACTTC. It yields the protein CASSSISMAGVFKNIQYF.

A few counts support this clonotype. The V gene is TRBV6-1, the J gene TRBJ2-5; weak D call: TRBD1 (6 bases). Germline CDR1 is MNHNS and CDR2 is SASEGT. The CDR3 spans 14 residues. The V end lost 2 bases, the J end lost 11 bases, and 18 bases lay between the germline ends. The CDR3 loop reads CASSEPGALGEQYF. The DNA for the CDR3 is TGTGCCAGCAGTGAACCAGGGGCCCTGGGTGAGCAGTACTTC.

The V call is TRBV2, the J call TRBJ1-2; the match to TRBD1 covers 8 bases. CDR1 and CDR2 (germline): SNHLY, FYNNEI. The CDR3 runs 15 residues. V lost 6 bases and J lost 1; bases outside the gene matches: 7. CDR3 residues: CASRGWTGSNYGYTF. In DNA form, the CDR3 reads TGTGCCAGCAGGGGATGGACAGGGAGTAACTATGGCTACACCTTC.

The sample holds a few counts of this clonotype. This may stem from a read error, because a much larger clone lies one nucleotide away. The rearrangement links TRBV6-6 to TRBJ2-5; 13 nucleotides line up with TRBD2. CDR3 size: 16 residues. Germline CDR1 and CDR2: MNHNY and SVGAGI (reference sequence). Trimming at V came to 2 bases and at J to 0 bases, leaving 0 bases not matched to a gene. The CDR3, as DNA: TGTGCCAGCAGTTACGGACTAGCGGGGGACCAAGAGACCCAGTACTTC. Its protein is CASSYGLAGDQETQYF.

The chain combines TRBV6-2 or TRBV6-3 with TRBJ1-5, with 10 nucleotides matching TRBD1. The J segment lost 4 bases and the V segment lost 2 bases, leaving 8 bases of the junction unmatched. The CDR3 extends over 17 amino acids. Germline loops: CDR1 MNHEY, CDR2 SVGEGT. The CDR3 is CASSYRTGGGFNQPQHF. As DNA, the CDR3 is TGTGCCAGCAGTTACCGGACAGGGGGAGGCTTTAATCAGCCCCAGCATTTT.

The chain employs TRBV20-1 and TRBJ1-6; D gene ambiguous. The CDR3 is made up of 13 amino acids. Germline lookup yields CDR1 DFQATT and CDR2 SNEGSKA (reference sequence). V dropped 5 bases and J dropped 8 bases, with 13 bases sitting between them. The CDR3 sequence is CSAAGRSDSPLHF. The CDR3 bases are TGCAGTGCTGCGGGGAGATCGGATTCACCCCTCCACTTT.

This rearrangement joins TRBV29-1 to TRBJ1-4; no reliable D call. The V gene's germline CDR1 is SQVTM and CDR2 ANQGSEA. Trimming cost V 5 bases and J 2 bases, with 9 bases left between them. This CDR3 is 13 amino acids long. The CDR3 here is CSVKGRTNEKLFF. The CDR3 nucleotides are TGCAGCGTTAAAGGGAGGACTAATGAAAAACTGTTTTTT.

V is TRBV20-1 and J is TRBJ2-1, with 10 bases identical to TRBD2. V dropped 0 bases and J dropped 4; count of bases not matched to a gene: 0. The CDR3 has 14 amino acids. Looked up from germline, CDR1 is DFQATT and CDR2 is SNEGSKA (reference sequence). CDR3 nucleotide sequence: TGCAGTGCTAGAGAGACTAGCGGGTACAATGAGCAGTTCTTC. Amino acid sequence: CSARETSGYNEQFF.

This chain uses TRBV25-1 with TRBJ1-2; 8 nucleotides agree with TRBD1. The V gene end was trimmed by 0 bases and the J gene end by 8 bases; junction bases not matched to a gene: 11. There are 16 residues in the CDR3. Germline assignment: CDR1 MGHDK and CDR2 SYGVNS. CDR3: CASSEYRGQEGTGYTF. DNA of the CDR3: TGTGCCAGCAGTGAATATCGGGGACAGGAAGGCACAGGCTACACCTTC.

V and J are TRBV4-1 and TRBJ1-2; no clear D gene. CDR3 size: 14 residues. Germline assignment: CDR1 MGHRA and CDR2 YSYEKL. V lost 1 base to trimming and J lost 6 bases, with 12 bases between them. CDR3 DNA: TGCGCCAGCAGCCAAGTTGGGCAACTAGATGGCTACACCTTC. Protein sequence: CASSQVGQLDGYTF.

The table lists this clonotype with a count of one. The rearrangement joins TRBV7-8 to TRBJ2-3; 10 bases fit TRBD2. Germline CDR1 SGHVS, CDR2 FQNEAQ. The V and J ends lost 2 bases and 5 bases, in that order; junction bases with no gene match: 4. The CDR3 is 15 residues long. The CDR3 DNA reads as TGTGCCAGCAGCTTATGGCTAGCGGGGGAAGATACGCAGTATTTT. Translating it yields CASSLWLAGEDTQYF.

The chain employs TRBV6-6 and TRBJ1-2; 9 bases line up with TRBD1. The CDR3 length is 14 residues. V was pared by 5 bases and J by 5 bases, with 6 bases of the junction left unmatched. Germline V gives CDR1 MNHNY, CDR2 SVGAGI (reference sequence). The CDR3: CASSTRTGEYGYTF. In DNA, the CDR3 is TGTGCCAGCAGTACCCGGACAGGGGAATATGGCTACACCTTC.

V gene TRBV5-6 combines with J gene TRBJ2-3; TRBD1 matches at 7 bases. CDR3 length equals 15 residues. Looked up from germline, CDR1 is SGHDT and CDR2 is YYEEEE. Trimming cost V 0 bases and J 2 bases; bases outside gene matches: 3. The CDR3 DNA follows: TGTGCCAGCAGCTTGGATGACAGGGCCACAGATACGCAGTATTTT. It yields the protein CASSLDDRATDTQYF.

The chain uses TRBV7-6 and TRBJ2-3; TRBD2 might be the D (6 bases). V lost 5 bases to trimming and J lost 2 bases, with 20 bases between them. There are 17 residues in the CDR3. The germline V gene has CDR1 SGHVS and CDR2 FNYEAQ. The CDR3: CASSPSLGGEYTDTQYF. CDR3 in DNA: TGTGCCAGCAGCCCGAGTCTGGGCGGGGAATACACAGATACGCAGTATTTT.

The J gene is TRBJ2-3, the V gene TRBV27, with D perhaps TRBD2 (5 bases). Germline V lookup: CDR1 MNHEY, CDR2 SMNVEV (reference sequence). Trimming took off 6 bases at V and 3 bases at J, with 16 bases between the two ends. The length of the CDR3 is 15 residues. For the CDR3, the DNA is TGTGCCAGCAGCTACAGCAGAGGGCGGACAGATACGCAGTATTTT. Amino acids: CASSYSRGRTDTQYF.

The chain employs TRBV7-2 and TRBJ1-1; no clear D gene. The CDR3 spans 15 residues. Germline lookup yields CDR1 SGHTA and CDR2 FQGNSA. Trimming left V 4 bases short and J 0 bases short, with 12 bases between. The CDR3, as DNA: TGTGCCAGCAGCTCCCTTCCTGTTATGAACACTGAAGCTTTCTTT. Amino acids: CASSSLPVMNTEAFF.

The chain carries TRBV24-1 and TRBJ2-1; TRBD1 matches 8 bases. The CDR3 loop spans 18 amino acids. After removal of 6 bases from V and 2 bases from J, the junction contained 14 bases not matched to a gene. Germline CDR1 is KGHDR and CDR2 is SFDVKD. The CDR3 nucleotides read TGTGCCACCAGTCGACACTCGCTGACAGGGGACCCCTACAATGAGCAGTTCTTC. Translation: CATSRHSLTGDPYNEQFF.

The CDR3 coding sequence is TGTGCCAGCAGCCAAGATCCCAGGGACGAGCAGTACTTC. It specifies CASSQDPRDEQYF. The chain uses TRBV14 and TRBJ2-7; possible D gene TRBD1, 5 bases. Germline V gene sequence: CDR1 SGHDN, CDR2 FVKESK. There are 13 residues in the CDR3. The V and J ends lost 0 bases and 5 bases respectively, with 8 bases between them. Using reference TRBV14 and TRBJ2-7 for the parts outside the CDR3, the full variable domain is EAGVTQFPSHSVIEKGQTVTLRCDPISGHDNLYWYRRVMGKEIKFLLHFVKESKQDESGMPNNRFLAERTGGTYSTLKVQPAELEDSGVYFCASSQDPRDEQYFGPGTRLTVT.